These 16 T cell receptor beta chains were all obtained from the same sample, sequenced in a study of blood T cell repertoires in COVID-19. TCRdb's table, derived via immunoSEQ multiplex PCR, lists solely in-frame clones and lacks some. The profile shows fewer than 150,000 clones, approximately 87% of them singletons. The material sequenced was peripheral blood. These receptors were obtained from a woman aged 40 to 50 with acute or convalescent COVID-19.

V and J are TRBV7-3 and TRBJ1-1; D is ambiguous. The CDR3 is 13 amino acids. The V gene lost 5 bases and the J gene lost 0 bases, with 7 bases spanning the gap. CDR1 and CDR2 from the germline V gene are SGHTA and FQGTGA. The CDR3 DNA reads TGTGCCAGCAGCCCCACAGTGAACACTGAAGCTTTCTTT. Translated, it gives CASSPTVNTEAFF.

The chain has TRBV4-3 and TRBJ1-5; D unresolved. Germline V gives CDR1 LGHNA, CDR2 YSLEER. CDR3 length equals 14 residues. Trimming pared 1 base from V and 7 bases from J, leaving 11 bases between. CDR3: CASSQALGDQPQHF. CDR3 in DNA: TGCGCCAGCAGCCAAGCCTTGGGAGACCAGCCCCAGCATTTT.

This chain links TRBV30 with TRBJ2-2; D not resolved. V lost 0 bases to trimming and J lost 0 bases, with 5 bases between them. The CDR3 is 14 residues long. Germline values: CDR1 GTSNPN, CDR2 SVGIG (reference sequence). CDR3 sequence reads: CAWSVLSNTGELFF. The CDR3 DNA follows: TGTGCCTGGAGTGTACTGTCGAACACCGGGGAGCTGTTTTTT.

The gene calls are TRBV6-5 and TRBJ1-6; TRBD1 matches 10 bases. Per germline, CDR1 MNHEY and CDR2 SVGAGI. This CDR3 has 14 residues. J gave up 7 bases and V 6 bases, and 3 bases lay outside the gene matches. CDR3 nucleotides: TGTGCCAGCAGCCGGACAGGGGGGAATTCACCCCTCCACTTT. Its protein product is CASSRTGGNSPLHF.

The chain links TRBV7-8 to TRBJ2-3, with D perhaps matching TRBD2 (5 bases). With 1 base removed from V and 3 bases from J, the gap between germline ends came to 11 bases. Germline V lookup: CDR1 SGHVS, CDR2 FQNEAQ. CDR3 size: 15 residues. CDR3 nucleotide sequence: TGTGCCAGCAGCTTAGAGGGAGTAGCGACAGATACGCAGTATTTT. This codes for CASSLEGVATDTQYF.

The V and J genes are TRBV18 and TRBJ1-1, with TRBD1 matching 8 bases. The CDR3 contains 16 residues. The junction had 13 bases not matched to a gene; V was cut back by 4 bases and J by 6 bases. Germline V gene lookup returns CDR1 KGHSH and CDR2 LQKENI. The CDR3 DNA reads TGTGCCAGCTCACTCACCGGGACAGGAAATCTCCCTGAAGCTTTCTTT. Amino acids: CASSLTGTGNLPEAFF.

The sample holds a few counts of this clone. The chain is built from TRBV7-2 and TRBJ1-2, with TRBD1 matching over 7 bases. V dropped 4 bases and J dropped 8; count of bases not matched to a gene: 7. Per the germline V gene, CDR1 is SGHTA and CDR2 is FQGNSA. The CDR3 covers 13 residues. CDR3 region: CASSSGQPRGYTF. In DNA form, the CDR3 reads TGTGCCAGCAGCTCGGGACAGCCTCGGGGCTACACCTTC.

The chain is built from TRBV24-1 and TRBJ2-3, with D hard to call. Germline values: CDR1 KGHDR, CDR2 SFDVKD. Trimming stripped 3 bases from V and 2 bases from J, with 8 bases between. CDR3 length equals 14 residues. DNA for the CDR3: TGTGCCACCAGTGATCCGACTTCCACAGATACGCAGTATTTT. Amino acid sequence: CATSDPTSTDTQYF.

CDR3 in amino acids: CASSPGLPTGELFF. As DNA, the CDR3 is TGTGCCAGCAGCCCGGGACTGCCTACCGGGGAGCTGTTTTTT. The chain couples TRBV9 to TRBJ2-2; D may be TRBD2 (6 bases). The CDR3 length is 14 residues. V lost 4 bases and J lost 5, with 12 bases in between. Germline V lookup: CDR1 SGDLS, CDR2 YYNGEE.

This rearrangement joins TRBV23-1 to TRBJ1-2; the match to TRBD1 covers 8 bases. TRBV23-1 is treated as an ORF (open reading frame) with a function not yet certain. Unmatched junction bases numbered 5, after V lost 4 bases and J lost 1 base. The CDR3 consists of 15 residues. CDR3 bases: TGCGCCAGCAGTCTAAGGACAGGGAGTAACTATGGCTACACCTTC. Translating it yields CASSLRTGSNYGYTF.

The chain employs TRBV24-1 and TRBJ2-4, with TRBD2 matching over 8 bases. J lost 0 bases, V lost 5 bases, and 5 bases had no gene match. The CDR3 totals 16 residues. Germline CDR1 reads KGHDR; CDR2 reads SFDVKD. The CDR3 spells CATSGLSGKAKNIQYF. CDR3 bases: TGTGCCACCAGTGGCCTTAGCGGGAAAGCCAAAAACATTCAGTACTTC.

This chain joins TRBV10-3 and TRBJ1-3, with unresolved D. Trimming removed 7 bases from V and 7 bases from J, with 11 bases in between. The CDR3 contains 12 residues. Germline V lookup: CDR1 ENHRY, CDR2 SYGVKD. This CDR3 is CAITEGANTIYF. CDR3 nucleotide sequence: TGTGCCATCACCGAGGGAGCCAACACCATATATTTT.

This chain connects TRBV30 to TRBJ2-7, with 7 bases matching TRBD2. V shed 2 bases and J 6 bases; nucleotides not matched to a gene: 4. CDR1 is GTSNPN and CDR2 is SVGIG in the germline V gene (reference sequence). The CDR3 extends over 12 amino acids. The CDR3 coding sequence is TGTGCCTGGAGTCCAGGGAGGGCCGAGCAGTACTTC. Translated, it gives CAWSPGRAEQYF.

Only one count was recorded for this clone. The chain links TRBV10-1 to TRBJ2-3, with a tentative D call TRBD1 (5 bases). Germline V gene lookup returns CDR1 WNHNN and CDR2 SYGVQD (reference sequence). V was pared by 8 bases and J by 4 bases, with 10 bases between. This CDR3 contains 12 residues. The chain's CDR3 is CASEDRPDTQYF. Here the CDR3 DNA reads TGCGCCAGCGAAGACAGACCAGATACGCAGTATTTT.

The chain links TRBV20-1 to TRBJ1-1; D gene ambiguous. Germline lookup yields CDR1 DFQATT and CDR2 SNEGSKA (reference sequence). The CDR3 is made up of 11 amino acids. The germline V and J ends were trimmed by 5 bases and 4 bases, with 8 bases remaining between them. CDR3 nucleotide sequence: TGCAGTGCTGTGCGATCCACTGAAGCTTTCTTT. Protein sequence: CSAVRSTEAFF.

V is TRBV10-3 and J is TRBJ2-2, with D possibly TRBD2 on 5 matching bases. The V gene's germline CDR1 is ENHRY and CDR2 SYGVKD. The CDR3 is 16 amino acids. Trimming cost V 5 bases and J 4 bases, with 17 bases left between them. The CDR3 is CAISFRATAGTGELFF. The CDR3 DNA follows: TGTGCCATCAGTTTCCGGGCTACGGCGGGCACCGGGGAGCTGTTTTTT.